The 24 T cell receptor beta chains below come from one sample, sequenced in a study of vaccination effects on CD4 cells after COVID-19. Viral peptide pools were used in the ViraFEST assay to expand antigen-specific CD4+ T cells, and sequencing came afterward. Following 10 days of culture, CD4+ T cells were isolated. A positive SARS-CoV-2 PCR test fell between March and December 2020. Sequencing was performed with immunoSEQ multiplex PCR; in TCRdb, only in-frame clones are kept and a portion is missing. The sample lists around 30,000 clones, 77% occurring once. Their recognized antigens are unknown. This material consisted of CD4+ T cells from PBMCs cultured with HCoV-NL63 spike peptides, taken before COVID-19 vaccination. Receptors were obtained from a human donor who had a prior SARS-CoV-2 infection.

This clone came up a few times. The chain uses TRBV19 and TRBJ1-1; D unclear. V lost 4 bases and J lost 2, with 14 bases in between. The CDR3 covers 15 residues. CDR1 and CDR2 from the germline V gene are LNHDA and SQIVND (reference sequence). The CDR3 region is CASSTRARGNTEAFF. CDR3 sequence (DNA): TGTGCCAGTAGTACTAGAGCTCGGGGAAACACTGAAGCTTTCTTT.

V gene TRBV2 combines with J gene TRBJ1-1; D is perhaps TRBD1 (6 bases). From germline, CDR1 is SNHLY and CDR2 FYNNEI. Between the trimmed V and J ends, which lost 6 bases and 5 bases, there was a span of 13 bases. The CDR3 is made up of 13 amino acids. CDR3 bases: TGTGCCAGCAGACAAGAAACAGGGACTGAAGCTTTCTTT. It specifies CASRQETGTEAFF. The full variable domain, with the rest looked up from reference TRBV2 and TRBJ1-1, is EPEVTQTPSHQVTQMGQEVILRCVPISNHLYFYWYRQILGQKVEFLVSFYNNEISEKSEIFDDQFSVERPDGSNFTLKIRSTKLEDSAMYFCASRQETGTEAFFGQGTRLTVV.

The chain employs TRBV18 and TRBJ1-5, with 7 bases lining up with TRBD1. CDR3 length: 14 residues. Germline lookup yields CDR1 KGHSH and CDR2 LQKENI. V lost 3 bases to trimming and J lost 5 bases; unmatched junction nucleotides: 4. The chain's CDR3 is CASSPLTGDQPQHF. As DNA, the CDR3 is TGTGCCAGCTCACCCTTAACAGGGGATCAGCCCCAGCATTTT.

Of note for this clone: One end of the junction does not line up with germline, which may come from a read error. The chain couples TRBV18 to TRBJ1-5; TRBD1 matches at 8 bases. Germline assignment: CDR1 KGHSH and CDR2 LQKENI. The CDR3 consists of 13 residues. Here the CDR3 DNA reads TGTGCCAGCTCTCCGGACAGGGATCAACCCCAGCATTTT. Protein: CASSPDRDQPQHF.

The CDR3: CASSTSSGTDTQYF. CDR3 bases: TGCGCCAGCAGCACGTCTAGCGGCACAGATACGCAGTATTTT. J is TRBJ2-3 and V is TRBV5-1; perhaps TRBD2 as D (6 bases). The CDR3 has 14 amino acids. With 4 bases removed from V and 1 base from J, the gap between germline ends came to 10 bases. CDR1 is SGHRS, CDR2 YFSETQ, per germline.

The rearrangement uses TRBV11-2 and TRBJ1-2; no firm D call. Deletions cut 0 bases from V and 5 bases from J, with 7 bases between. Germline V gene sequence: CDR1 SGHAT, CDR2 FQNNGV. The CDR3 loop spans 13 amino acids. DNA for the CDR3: TGTGCCAGCAGCTTAGAAGACATTTATGGCTACACCTTC. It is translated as CASSLEDIYGYTF.

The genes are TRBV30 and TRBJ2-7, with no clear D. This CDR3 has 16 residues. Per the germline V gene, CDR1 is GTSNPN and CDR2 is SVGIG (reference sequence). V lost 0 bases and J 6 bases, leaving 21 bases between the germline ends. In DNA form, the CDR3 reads TGTGCCTGGAGTGTAAAATCAGCCGGACGCGATATCGAGCAGTACTTC. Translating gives CAWSVKSAGRDIEQYF.

The CDR3 DNA reads TGCGCCAGCAGCGTTGAACGGAGCGAGCAGTACTTC. Its protein product is CASSVERSEQYF. The J gene is TRBJ2-7, the V gene TRBV5-1; no clear D gene. CDR1 and CDR2 from the germline V gene are SGHRS and YFSETQ. The CDR3 is 12 amino acids. Trimming removed 4 bases at V and 6 bases at J, with 11 bases between.

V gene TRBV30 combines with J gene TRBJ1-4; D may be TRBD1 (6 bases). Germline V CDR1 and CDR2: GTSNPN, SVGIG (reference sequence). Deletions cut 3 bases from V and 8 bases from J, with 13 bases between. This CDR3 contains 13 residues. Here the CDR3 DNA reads TGTGCCTGGAGGGAAACAGGGAACGAAAAACTGTTTTTT. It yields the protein CAWRETGNEKLFF.

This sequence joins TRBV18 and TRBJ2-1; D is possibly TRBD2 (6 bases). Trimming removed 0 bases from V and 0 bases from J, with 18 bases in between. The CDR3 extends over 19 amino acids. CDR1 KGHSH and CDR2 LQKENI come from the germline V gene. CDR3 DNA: TGTGCCAGCTCACCACCTCACGGGGGTTCCTATAGCTCCTACAATGAGCAGTTCTTC. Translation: CASSPPHGGSYSSYNEQFF.

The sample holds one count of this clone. The CDR3 DNA sequence: TGTGCCAGCAGTTTTACCGTGGGGGAGACCCAGTACTTC. Residues: CASSFTVGETQYF. The V call is TRBV12-3 or TRBV12-4, the J call TRBJ2-5; no firm D call. The CDR3 is 13 residues long. Trimming removed 3 bases from V and 5 bases from J, with 10 bases in between.

The CDR3 DNA reads TGTGCCAGCAGCCCCCCAGGAGCAGATACGCAGTATTTT. As protein: CASSPPGADTQYF. The V and J genes are TRBV7-2 and TRBJ2-3; D is uncertain. The CDR3 length is 13 residues. Germline assignment: CDR1 SGHTA and CDR2 FQGNSA. V gave up 5 bases and J gave up 4 bases, with 10 bases separating them.

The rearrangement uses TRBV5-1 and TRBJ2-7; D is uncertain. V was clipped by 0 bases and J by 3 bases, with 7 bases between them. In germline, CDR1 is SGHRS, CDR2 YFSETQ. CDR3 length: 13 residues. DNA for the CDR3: TGCGCCAGCAGCTTGGGGAAACACTACGAGCAGTACTTC. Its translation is CASSLGKHYEQYF.

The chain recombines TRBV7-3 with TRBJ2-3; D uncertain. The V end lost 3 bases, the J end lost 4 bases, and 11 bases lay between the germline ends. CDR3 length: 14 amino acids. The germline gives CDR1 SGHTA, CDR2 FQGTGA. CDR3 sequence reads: CASSLDPSADTQYF. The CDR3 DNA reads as TGTGCCAGCAGCTTGGACCCGAGCGCAGATACGCAGTATTTT.

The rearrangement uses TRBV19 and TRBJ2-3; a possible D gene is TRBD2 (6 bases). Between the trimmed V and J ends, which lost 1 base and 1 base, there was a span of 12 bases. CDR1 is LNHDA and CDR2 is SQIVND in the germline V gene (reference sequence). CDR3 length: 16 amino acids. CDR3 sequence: CASSIAVGGGTDTQYF. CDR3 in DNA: TGTGCCAGTAGTATAGCGGTGGGGGGAGGCACAGATACGCAGTATTTT.

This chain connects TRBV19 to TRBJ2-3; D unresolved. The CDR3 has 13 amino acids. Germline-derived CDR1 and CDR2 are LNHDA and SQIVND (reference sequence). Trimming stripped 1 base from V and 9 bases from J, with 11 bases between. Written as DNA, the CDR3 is TGTGCCAGTAGTATAGCCGGGCAAAAAACGCAGTATTTT. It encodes CASSIAGQKTQYF.

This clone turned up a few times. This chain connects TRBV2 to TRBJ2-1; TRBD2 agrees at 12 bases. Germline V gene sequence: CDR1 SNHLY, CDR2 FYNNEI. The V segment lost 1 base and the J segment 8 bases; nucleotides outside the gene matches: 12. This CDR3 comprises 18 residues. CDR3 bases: TGTGCCAGCAGTGAAGGGCGCAGACTAGCGGGAGTTTCGGATGAGCAGTTCTTC. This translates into CASSEGRRLAGVSDEQFF.

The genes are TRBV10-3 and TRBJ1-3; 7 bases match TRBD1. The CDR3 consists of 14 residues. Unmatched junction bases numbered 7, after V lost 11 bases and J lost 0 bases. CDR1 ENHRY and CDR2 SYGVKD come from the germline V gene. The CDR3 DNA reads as TGTGCCGCCCAACAGGGGCACTCTGGAAACACCATATATTTT. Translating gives CAAQQGHSGNTIYF.

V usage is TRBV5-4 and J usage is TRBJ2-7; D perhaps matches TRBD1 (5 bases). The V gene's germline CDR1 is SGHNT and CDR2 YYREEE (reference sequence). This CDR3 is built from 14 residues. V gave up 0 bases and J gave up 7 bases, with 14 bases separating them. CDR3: CASSLGERGDEQYF. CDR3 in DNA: TGTGCCAGCAGCTTGGGAGAAAGGGGTGATGAGCAGTACTTC.

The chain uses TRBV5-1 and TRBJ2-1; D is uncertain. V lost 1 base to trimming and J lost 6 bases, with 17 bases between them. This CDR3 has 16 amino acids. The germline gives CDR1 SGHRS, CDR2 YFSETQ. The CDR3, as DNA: TGCGCCAGCAGCTTGTGGTCCCTAGGGATAGGCAATGAGCAGTTCTTC. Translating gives CASSLWSLGIGNEQFF.

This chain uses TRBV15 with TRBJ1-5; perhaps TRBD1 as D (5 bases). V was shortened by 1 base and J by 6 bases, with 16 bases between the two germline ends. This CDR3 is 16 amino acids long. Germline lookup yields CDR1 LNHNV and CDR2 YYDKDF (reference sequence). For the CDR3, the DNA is TGTGCCACCAGCAGAGGAGGGGTGACAGCGGCTCAGCCCCAGCATTTT. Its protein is CATSRGGVTAAQPQHF.

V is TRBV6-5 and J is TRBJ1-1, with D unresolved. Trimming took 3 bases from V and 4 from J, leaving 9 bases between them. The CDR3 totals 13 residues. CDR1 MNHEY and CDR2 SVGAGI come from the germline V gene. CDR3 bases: TGTGCCAGCAGTTATGTTGGTGGCACTGAAGCTTTCTTT. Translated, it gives CASSYVGGTEAFF.

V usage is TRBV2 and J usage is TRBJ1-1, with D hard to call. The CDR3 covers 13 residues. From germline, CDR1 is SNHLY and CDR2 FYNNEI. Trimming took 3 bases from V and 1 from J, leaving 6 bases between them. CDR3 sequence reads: CASSDQENTEAFF. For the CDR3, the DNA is TGTGCCAGCAGTGACCAGGAGAACACTGAAGCTTTCTTT.

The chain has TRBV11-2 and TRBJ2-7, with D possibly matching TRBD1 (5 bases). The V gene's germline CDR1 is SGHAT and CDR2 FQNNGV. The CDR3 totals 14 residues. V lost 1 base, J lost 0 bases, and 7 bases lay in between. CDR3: CASSLGQNSYEQYF. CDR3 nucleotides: TGTGCCAGCAGCTTAGGACAGAACTCCTACGAGCAGTACTTC.